This entry is about one T cell receptor (beta chain). Its binding antigen is unknown. Per-nucleotide qualities are absent, and no much larger clonotype sits a single base away. TCRbeta CDR3 regions were amplified from genomic DNA by means of the immunoSEQ Assay, a bias-controlled multiplex PCR. The published analysis was carried out like this. The number of nucleated cells in each sample was estimated by amplification of reference gene primers within the assay. Sequence reads were collapsed and filtered to measure the absolute abundance of every unique TCRbeta CDR3 rearrangement. Productive Simpson clonality was computed per sample as the square root of Simpson's diversity index over productive rearrangements. As stored in TCRdb, this immuneACCESS dataset retains in-frame rearrangements with V and J assigned. A fraction of the clones does not appear; measured against another copy, unresolved V genes explain less than half of the discrepancy, and the remainder lacks a known reason. Clone size and the V and J calls come from that table; the DNA yielded D and trimming. This sample holds roughly 240,000 clones; approximately 85% were observed only once. About 5.4% of the sample goes to the ten largest clones.

This sample was taken from a study of blood T cell repertoires in COVID-19 (dated by TCRdb to 2020 to 2022). Regarding the research as a whole: The collaborator samples originated in the United States, Italy and Spain and spanned the acute and convalescent phases of COVID-19. The material from the prospective study consisted of cDNA or gDNA derived from T cells, B-cell-depleted T cells, or PBMCs. Deeply sampled blood TCRbeta repertoires from subjects exposed to, actively infected with, or recovered from COVID-19 were included in the dataset. The repertoires were released in a freely available public database meant as a resource for research on the immune response to SARS-CoV-2. The samples were drawn from two sources: the first 160 participants of the ongoing ImmuneRACE study, and fewer than 1,500 subjects contributed by 6 global collaborators. The sample metadata nearly always contained a de-identified subject ID, COVID-19 status, age in years and sex. Where available, HLA class I and class II types were obtained from metadata supplied by the sample provider rather than from assay-based typing.

Overall study outcomes, separate from this receptor: Clinical and demographic metadata were provided uncurated, with the amount varying by source and participant.

One collaborating source in Seattle enrolled patients while the patients were actively infected and followed the patients over time throughout the course of disease. Each collaborating institution followed its own protocols to collect whole blood in K2EDTA tubes. For TCRbeta analysis, collaborator samples were shipped as frozen whole blood, as isolated PBMCs, or as DNA extracted from either sample type. The material sequenced was peripheral blood. The sequence derives from a woman older than 75 with COVID-19, enrolled during active disease.

The sequence in DNA is TGCGCCAGCAAAAGCGGGGGGCCGGGCGAGACCCAGTACTTC. Protein translation: CASKSGGPGETQYF. The rearranged chain carries TRBV5-1 and TRBJ2-5, and TRBD2 aligns with 9 junction nucleotides. CDR1 and CDR2, per the germline V gene, are SGHRS and YFSETQ. For this chain, trimming is 6 bases at the V end and 5 bases at the J end, and the number of junction bases without a gene match is 8. The CDR3 starts with the cysteine, ends with the phenylalanine, and has 14 residues. Solely the CDR3 DNA is kept, with 42 bases framed from the first base. With the portions outside the CDR3 filled from the reference TRBV5-1 and TRBJ2-5 genes, the complete variable region becomes KAGVTQTPRYLIKTRGQQVTLSCSPISGHRSVSWYQQTPGQGLQFLFEYFSETQRNKGNFPGRFSGRQFSNSRSEMNVSTLELGDSALYLCASKSGGPGETQYFGPGTRLLVL.